This T cell receptor beta chain originates from a study of blood T cell repertoires in COVID-19. Clones were sequenced by immunoSEQ multiplex PCR, and TCRdb holds only the in-frame ones, with some missing. Of 220,000 or so clones listed, around 83% are singletons. This clone was detected only a few times. The CDR3 contains 15 residues. Germline V gives CDR1 MNHNS, CDR2 SASEGT. The V gene lost 2 bases and the J gene lost 7 bases, with 17 bases spanning the gap. Participant-reported clinical history was the basis for cohort assignment. Two consecutive negative NP/OP PCR tests, clearance, or resolved symptoms defined Cohort 3 recovery.

The source of this sequence is a woman between 40 and 55 years old who had recovered from COVID-19. Sequenced input: PBMCs or T cells enriched from blood (not recorded which). The chain has TRBV6-1 and TRBJ1-1; no firm D call. The CDR3 region has the DNA TGTGCCAGCAGTGAAAGCACGGCCCGGAGGGTTGAAGCTTTCTTT. Translation gives CASSESTARRVEAFF.